The present T cell receptor (beta chain) was sequenced within a study of shared clonotypes between healthy human individuals (dated by TCRdb to 2018 to 2021). About the full investigation: Three men and a couple of women, aged 18 to 49 years, made up the cohort. For each donor, three plates each were used for CD4 naive and CD4 memory, two plates were used for CD8 naive, and one plate was used for CD8 memory. To estimate repertoire size and how much clonotype sharing occurs between individuals, the study deeply sequenced the blood TCR repertoires of about 5 healthy adults. To increase sequencing depth and limit assay-specific biases, TCR repertoire library preparation and sequencing were carried out by different laboratories using diverse techniques. Per donor, leukapheresis produced somewhere between about 0.85 and 9.5 billion PBMCs.

For CDR1 and CDR2, the germline V gene lists SGHVS and FQNEAQ. Spanning cysteine to phenylalanine, the CDR3 consists of 20 amino acids. The CDR3 DNA has 60 bases and is translated from base 1. Trimming at the junction amounts to 2 bases on V and 2 bases on J, and the germline ends lie 22 bases apart. Overall study outcomes, separate from this receptor: Rarefaction of sorted-subset datasets indicated incomplete sequencing despite the large sequencing depth. Because the study included only a small number of donors, the genetic and exposure-history diversity represented was limited. Compared with non-shared clonotypes, the clonotypes found in all four sorted-subset donors had higher generation probabilities. Across four donors, about 4.5% of naive CD4, 3% to 4% of naive CD8, 2.3% of memory CD4, and approximately 0.42% of memory CD8 clonotypes were shared. Sampling was restricted to blood, and TCR repertoires in tissue are likely to differ from TCR repertoires in blood. Naive subsets generally had larger estimated clonotype richness than memory subsets. Based on pairwise subsampling, the degree of clonotype sharing among donors was expected to be affected by sequencing depth.

Using the deep immunoSEQ assay, TCR CDR3 regions were amplified from genomic DNA by multiplex PCR. For each cell subset, the extracted genomic DNA was distributed evenly across all wells of several immunoSEQ 96-well plates, and each plate served as one replicate. For sorted subsets, approximately 210 ng of genomic DNA, equivalent to 25,000 to 30,000 T cell genomes, went into each replicate PCR. Purified libraries were quantified with a Qubit 3.0 fluorometer, sized on a Bioanalyzer 2100, and re-quantified with the KAPA Library Quantification kit. Every immunoSEQ 96-well plate was sequenced on a dedicated single-read 150-cycle Illumina NextSeq 550 flow cell. The authors processed their data as follows. Because only junctional sequences without quality scores were contained in the immunoSEQ output, filtering matching that applied to full-length reads could not be performed. Sequences were annotated with PyIR, a Python wrapper for IgBLAST v1.9, and V/J genes and CDR3 were assigned using IMGT germline references. Any read was removed if the V/J assignment was weak (E-value above 1e-6), the CDR3 was missing, or the read contained stop codons, out-of-frame junctions, or ambiguous translated residues. V3J clonotypes were defined as sequences sharing the same inferred V gene, J gene, and CDR3 amino acid sequence. The percentage overlap between two repertoires was calculated by dividing the number of shared unique clonotypes by the size of the smaller repertoire. Repertoire richness was assessed with RTK rarefaction, the Chao1 estimator, and Recon v2.1 estimates of unobserved clonotypes. For all TCRbeta clonotypes obtained by the gDNA method from a few donors, generation probabilities were computed with OLGA. Entries here come from immuneACCESS through TCRdb and include only in-frame sequences with V and J called. Some clones fail to appear in such tables; in the studies checked, an unresolved V gene covers under half of the shortfall, and the cause of the remainder is unknown. The V and J calls and clone size were taken over from that table, and D and trimming were inferred from the DNA. The sample yields almost 750,000 clones; approximately 72% were counted once. The ten largest clones take up 1.8% of the sample.

Note on this clone: Its antigen target is currently unknown. No per-base quality is available; no much larger clone lies one base away.

The donors were healthy, HIV-negative adults with no recently reported acute infections or vaccinations. Every donor was a Caucasian adult living in Nashville, Tennessee, USA. CD4+ T cells were enriched through magnetic negative selection, after which naive cells were positively selected on CD45RA and the remaining negative fraction served as the memory subset. After blood collection by leukapheresis, PBMCs were isolated using Ficoll-Histopaque density gradient centrifugation and then cryopreserved in the vapor phase of liquid nitrogen. Analytical flow cytometry was used to check the purity and quantity of each magnetically sorted T cell population. From each sorted fraction, genomic DNA was isolated and quantified by UV absorbance on a Nanodrop 2000c.

Specimen: memory CD4+ T cells sorted from blood. The cell subset or site label on this specimen signifies: CD45RA-negative fraction. The chain is made from TRBV7-8 and TRBJ2-6; the D gene lacks a confident call. The TCR sequence derives from a woman between 25 and 40 years old in good health. CDR3 reads: CASSLFHISWSAAGANVLTF. The DNA reads TGTGCCAGCAGCTTATTTCACATTTCTTGGTCGGCTGCTGGGGCCAACGTCCTGACTTTC.